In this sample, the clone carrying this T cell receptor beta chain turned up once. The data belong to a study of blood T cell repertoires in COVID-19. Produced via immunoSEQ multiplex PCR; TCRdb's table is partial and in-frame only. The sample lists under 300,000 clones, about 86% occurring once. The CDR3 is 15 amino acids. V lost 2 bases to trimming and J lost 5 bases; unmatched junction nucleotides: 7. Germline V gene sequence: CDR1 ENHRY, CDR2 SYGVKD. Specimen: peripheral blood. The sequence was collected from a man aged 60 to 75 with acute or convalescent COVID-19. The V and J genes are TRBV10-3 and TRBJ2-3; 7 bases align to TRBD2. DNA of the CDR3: TGTGCCATCAGTGAGACGGGGGAGCGGGAAGATACGCAGTATTTT. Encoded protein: CAISETGEREDTQYF.